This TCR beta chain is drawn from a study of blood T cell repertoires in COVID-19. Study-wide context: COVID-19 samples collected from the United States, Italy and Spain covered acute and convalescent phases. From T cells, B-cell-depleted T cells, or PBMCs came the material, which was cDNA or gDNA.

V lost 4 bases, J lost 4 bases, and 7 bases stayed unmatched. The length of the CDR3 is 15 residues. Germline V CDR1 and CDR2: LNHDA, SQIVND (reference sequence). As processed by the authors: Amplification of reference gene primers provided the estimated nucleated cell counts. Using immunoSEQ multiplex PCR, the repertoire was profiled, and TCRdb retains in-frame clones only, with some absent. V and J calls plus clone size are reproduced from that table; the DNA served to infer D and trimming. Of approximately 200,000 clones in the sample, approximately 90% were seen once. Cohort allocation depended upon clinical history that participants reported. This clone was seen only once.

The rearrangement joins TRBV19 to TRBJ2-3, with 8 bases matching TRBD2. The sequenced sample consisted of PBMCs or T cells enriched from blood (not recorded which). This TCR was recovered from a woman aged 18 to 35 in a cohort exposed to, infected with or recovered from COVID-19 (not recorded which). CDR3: CASSTTGTRSDTQYF. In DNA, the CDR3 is TGTGCCAGTAGTACAACCGGGACTAGATCAGATACGCAGTATTTT.